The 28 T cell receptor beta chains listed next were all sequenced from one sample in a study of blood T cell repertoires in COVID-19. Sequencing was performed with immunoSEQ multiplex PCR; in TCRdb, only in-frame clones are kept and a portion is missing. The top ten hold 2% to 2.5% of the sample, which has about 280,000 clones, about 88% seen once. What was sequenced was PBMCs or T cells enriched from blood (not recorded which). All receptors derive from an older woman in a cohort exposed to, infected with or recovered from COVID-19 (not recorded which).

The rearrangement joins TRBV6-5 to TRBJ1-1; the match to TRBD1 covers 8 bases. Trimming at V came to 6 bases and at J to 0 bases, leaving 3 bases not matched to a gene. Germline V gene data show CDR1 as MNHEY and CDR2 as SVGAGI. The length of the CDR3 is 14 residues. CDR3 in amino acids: CASSRGQVNTEAFF. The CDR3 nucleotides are TGTGCCAGCAGCCGGGGACAGGTGAACACTGAAGCTTTCTTT.

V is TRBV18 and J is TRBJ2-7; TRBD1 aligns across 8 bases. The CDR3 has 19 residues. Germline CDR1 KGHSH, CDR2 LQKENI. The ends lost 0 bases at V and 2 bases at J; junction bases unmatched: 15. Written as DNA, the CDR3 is TGTGCCAGCTCACCACCGCGCGTACCCGGGACAGGAATTACCTACGAGCAGTACTTC. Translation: CASSPPRVPGTGITYEQYF.

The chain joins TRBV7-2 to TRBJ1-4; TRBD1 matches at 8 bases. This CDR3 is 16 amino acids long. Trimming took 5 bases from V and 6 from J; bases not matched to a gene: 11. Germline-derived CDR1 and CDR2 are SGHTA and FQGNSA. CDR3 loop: CASSPNRQGTYEKLFF. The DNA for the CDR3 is TGTGCCAGCAGCCCGAACCGACAGGGGACCTATGAAAAACTGTTTTTT.

The CDR3 DNA is TGCGCCAGCAGCTTGCACAATCCTAATGAAAAACTGTTTTTT. This gives the protein CASSLHNPNEKLFF. The chain uses TRBV5-1 and TRBJ1-4; D gene uncertain. Per the germline V gene, CDR1 is SGHRS and CDR2 is YFSETQ. CDR3 size: 14 residues. V dropped 1 base and J dropped 3 bases, with 7 bases sitting between them.

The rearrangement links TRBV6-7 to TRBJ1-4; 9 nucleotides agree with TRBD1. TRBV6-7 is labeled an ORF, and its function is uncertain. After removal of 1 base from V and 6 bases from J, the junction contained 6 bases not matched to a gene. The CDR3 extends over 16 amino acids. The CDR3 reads CASSYFHRGQDEKLFF. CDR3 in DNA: TGTGCCAGCAGTTACTTCCACAGGGGGCAAGATGAAAAACTGTTTTTT.

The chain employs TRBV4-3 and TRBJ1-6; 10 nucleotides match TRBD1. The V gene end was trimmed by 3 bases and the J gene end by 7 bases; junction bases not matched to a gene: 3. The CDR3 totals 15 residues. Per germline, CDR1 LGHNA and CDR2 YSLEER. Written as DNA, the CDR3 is TGCGCCAGCAGCCATGACAGGGGGCGGAATTCACCCCTCCACTTT. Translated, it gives CASSHDRGRNSPLHF.

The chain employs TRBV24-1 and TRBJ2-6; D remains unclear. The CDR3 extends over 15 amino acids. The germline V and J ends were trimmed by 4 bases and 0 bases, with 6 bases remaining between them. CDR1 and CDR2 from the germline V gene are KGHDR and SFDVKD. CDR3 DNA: TGTGCCACCAGTGACTGGAGCTCTGGGGCCAACGTCCTGACTTTC. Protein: CATSDWSSGANVLTF.

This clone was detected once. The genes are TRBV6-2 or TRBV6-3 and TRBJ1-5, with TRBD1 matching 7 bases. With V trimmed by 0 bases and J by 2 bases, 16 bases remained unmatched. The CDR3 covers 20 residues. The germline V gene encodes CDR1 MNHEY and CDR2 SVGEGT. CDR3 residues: CASSYSMGRGLRRGNQPQHF. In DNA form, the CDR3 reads TGTGCCAGCAGTTACTCGATGGGCAGGGGGTTGCGTAGAGGCAATCAGCCCCAGCATTTT.

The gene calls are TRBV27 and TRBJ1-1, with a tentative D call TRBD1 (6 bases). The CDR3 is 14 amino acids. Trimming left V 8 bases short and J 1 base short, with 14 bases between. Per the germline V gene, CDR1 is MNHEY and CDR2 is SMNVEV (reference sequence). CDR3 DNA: TGTGCCAGCGCTATTCAGGGGTCGAACACTGAAGCTTTCTTT. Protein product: CASAIQGSNTEAFF.

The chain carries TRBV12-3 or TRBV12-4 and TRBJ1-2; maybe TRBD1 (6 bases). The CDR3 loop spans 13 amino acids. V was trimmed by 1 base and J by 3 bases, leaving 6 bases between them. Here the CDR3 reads CASSLGQDYGYTF. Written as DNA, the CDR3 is TGTGCCAGCAGTTTAGGACAGGACTATGGCTACACCTTC.

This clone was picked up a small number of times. The CDR3 nucleotides are TGTGCCAGCAGTGATACTAGCGGGACGGCGCAGTACTTC. As protein: CASSDTSGTAQYF. The chain joins TRBV6-1 to TRBJ2-7; 10 bases line up with TRBD2. The CDR3 totals 13 residues. V gave up 3 bases and J gave up 9 bases; unmatched junction bases: 5. Germline CDR1 and CDR2: MNHNS and SASEGT.

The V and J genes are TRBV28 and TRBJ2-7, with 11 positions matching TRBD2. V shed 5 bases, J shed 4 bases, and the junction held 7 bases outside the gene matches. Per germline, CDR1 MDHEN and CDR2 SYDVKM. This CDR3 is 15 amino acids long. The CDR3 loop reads CASSVSTSGSYEQYF. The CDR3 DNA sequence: TGTGCCAGCAGTGTTTCTACTAGCGGGAGTTACGAGCAGTACTTC.

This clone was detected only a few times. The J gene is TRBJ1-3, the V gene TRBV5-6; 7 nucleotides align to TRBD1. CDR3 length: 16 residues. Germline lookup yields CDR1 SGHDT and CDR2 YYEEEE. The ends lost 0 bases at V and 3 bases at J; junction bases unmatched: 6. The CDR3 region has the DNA TGTGCCAGCAGCTTGGTTTCCAGGGGGTTTGGAAACACCATATATTTT. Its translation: CASSLVSRGFGNTIYF.

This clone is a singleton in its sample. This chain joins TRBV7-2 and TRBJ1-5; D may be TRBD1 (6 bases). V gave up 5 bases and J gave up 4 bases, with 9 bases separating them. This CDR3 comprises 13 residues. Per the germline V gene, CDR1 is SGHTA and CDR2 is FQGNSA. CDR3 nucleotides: TGTGCCAGCAGCCAACAGGGAAATCAGCCCCAGCATTTT. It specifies CASSQQGNQPQHF.

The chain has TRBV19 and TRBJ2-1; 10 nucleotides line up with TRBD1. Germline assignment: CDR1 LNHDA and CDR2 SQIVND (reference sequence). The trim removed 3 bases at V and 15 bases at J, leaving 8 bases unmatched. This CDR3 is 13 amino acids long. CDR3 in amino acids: CASSIEGTGVLFF. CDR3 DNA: TGTGCCAGTAGTATTGAGGGGACAGGGGTTCTGTTCTTC.

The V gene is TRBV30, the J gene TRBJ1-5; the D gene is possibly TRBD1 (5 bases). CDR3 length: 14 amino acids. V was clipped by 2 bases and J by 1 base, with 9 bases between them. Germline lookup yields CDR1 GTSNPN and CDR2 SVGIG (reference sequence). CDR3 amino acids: CAWSNQGSNQPQHF. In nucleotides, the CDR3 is TGTGCCTGGAGTAACCAGGGAAGCAATCAGCCCCAGCATTTT.

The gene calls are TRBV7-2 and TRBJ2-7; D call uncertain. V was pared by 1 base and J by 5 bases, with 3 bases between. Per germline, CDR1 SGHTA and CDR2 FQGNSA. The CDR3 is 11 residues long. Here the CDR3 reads CASSLVNEQYF. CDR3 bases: TGTGCCAGCAGCTTAGTCAACGAGCAGTACTTC.

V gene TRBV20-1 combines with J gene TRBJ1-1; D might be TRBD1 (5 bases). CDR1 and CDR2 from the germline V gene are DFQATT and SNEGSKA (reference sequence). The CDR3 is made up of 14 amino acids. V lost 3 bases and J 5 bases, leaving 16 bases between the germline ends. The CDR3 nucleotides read TGCAGTGCTAGTCGGAGCAGGGAGGGGACTGAAGCTTTCTTT. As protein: CSASRSREGTEAFF.

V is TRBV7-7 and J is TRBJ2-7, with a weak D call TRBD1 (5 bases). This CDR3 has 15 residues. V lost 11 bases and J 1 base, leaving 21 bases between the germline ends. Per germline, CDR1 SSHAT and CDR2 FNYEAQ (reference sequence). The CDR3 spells CALQFRQSFSYEQYF. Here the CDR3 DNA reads TGTGCCCTCCAATTCAGACAGAGTTTTTCCTACGAGCAGTACTTC.

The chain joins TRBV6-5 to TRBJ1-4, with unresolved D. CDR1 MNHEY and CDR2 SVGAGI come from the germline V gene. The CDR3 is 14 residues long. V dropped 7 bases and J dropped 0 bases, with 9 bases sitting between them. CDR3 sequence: CASKQTATNEKLFF. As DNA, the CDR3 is TGTGCCAGCAAACAGACCGCAACTAATGAAAAACTGTTTTTT.

The DNA of the CDR3 is TGTGCCAGTATGGGACTAGCGGGATTAGATACGCAGTATTTT. Amino acids: CASMGLAGLDTQYF. The chain employs TRBV19 and TRBJ2-3, with TRBD2 identical over 13 bases. This CDR3 is built from 14 residues. Germline trimming cut 7 bases from V and 5 bases from J; bases unmatched to any gene: 3. The germline V gene encodes CDR1 LNHDA and CDR2 SQIVND (reference sequence). Variable domain in full (rest from reference TRBV19 and TRBJ2-3): DGGITQSPKYLFRKEGQNVTLSCEQNLNHDAMYWYRQDPGQGLRLIYYSQIVNDFQKGDIAEGYSVSREKKESFPLTVTSAQKNPTAFYLCASMGLAGLDTQYFGPGTRLTVL.

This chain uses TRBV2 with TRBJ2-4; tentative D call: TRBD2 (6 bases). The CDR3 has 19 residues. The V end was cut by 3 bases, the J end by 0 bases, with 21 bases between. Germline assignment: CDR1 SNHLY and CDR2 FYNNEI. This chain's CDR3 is CASSDRLGEASKAKNIQYF. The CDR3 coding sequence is TGTGCCAGCAGTGACCGACTAGGGGAGGCCTCAAAAGCCAAAAACATTCAGTACTTC.

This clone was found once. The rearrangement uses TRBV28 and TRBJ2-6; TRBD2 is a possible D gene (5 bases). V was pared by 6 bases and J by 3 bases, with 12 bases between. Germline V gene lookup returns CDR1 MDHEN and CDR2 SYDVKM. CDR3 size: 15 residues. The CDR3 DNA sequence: TGTGCCAGCAGGGACTCCGGGGTTGGGGCCAACGTCCTGACTTTC. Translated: CASRDSGVGANVLTF.

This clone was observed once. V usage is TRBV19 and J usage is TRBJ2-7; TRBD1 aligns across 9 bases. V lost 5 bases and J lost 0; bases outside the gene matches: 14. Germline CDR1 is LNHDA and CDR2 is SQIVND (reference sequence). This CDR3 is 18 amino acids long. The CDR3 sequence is CASSRGTGHFGISYEQYF. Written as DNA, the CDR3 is TGTGCCAGTAGTCGGGGGACAGGGCACTTTGGAATCTCCTACGAGCAGTACTTC.

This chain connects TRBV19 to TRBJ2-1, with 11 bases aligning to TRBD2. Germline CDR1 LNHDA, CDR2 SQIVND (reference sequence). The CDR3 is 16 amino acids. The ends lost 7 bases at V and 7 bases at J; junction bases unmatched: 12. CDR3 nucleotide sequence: TGTGCCAGTACCTCGGGGGGGACTAGCGGTGGGAATGAGCAGTTCTTC. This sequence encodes CASTSGGTSGGNEQFF.

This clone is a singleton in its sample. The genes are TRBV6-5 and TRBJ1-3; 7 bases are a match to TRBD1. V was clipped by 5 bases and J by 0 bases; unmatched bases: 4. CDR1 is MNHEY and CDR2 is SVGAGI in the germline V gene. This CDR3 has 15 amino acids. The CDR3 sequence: CASSTGQFSGNTIYF. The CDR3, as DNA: TGTGCCAGCAGTACGGGACAGTTCTCTGGAAACACCATATATTTT.

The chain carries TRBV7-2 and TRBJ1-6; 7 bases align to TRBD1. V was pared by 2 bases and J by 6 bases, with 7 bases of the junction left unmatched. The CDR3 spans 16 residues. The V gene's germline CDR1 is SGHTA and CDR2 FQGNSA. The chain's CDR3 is CASSLRAGQSNSPLHF. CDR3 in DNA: TGTGCCAGCAGCTTACGTGCGGGACAGAGTAATTCACCCCTCCACTTT.

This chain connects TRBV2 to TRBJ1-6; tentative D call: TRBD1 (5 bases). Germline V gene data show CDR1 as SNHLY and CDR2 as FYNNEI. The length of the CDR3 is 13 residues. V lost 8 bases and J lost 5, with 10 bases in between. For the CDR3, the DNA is TGTGCCAGCTCCGGGACTAATAATTCACCCCTCCACTTT. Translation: CASSGTNNSPLHF. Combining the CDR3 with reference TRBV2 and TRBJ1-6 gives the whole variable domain EPEVTQTPSHQVTQMGQEVILRCVPISNHLYFYWYRQILGQKVEFLVSFYNNEISEKSEIFDDQFSVERPDGSNFTLKIRSTKLEDSAMYFCASSGTNNSPLHFGNGTRLTVT.